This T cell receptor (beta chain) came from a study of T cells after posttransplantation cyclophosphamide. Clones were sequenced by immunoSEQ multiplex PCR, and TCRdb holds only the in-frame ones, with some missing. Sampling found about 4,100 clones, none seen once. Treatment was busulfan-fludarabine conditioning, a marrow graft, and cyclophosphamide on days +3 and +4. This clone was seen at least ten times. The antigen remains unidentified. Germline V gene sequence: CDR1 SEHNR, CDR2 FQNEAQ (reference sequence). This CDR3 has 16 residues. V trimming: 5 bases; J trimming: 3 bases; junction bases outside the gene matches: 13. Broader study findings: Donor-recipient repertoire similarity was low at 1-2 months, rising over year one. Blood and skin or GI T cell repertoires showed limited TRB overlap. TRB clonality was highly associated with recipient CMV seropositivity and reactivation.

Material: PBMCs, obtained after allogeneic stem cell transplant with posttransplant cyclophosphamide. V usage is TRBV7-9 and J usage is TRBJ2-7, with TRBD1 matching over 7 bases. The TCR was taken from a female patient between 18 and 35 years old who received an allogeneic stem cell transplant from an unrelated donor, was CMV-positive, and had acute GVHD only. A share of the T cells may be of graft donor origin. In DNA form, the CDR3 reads TGTGCCAGCAGCGAACGGGCGACAGGGAGAGTCTACGAGCAGTACTTC. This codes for CASSERATGRVYEQYF. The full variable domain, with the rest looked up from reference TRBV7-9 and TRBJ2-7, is DTGVSQNPRHKITKRGQNVTFRCDPISEHNRLYWYRQTLGQGPEFLTYFQNEAQLEKSRLLSDRFSAERPKGSFSTLEIQRTEQGDSAMYLCASSERATGRVYEQYFGPGTRLTVT.